A selection of T cell receptor beta chains follows, all from one sample in a study of radiation and T cells in renal cell carcinoma. Sequencing used immunoSEQ multiplex PCR; TCRdb keeps in-frame clones, though not all of them. The sample has about 130,000 clones, 82% seen once; the top ten hold 3%. Sample: blood, taken from a patient whose treatment included radiotherapy and nephrectomy. These TCRs come from a woman aged 60-75 years with renal cell carcinoma. The CDR3 runs from the conserved cysteine through the conserved F or W. Each record gives: V gene, D gene, J gene, clone size, CDR3 DNA, CDR3 protein. D genes are given only for firm matches. Rows give clone size only sometimes, using once, few, many, or a class for an expanded clone.

V: TRBV12-2
D: NA
J: TRBJ2-5
size: once
DNA: TGTGCAAGTCGCCCGAGGGGACTAGCGGGTAGGGGAGAGACCCAGTACTTC
CDR3: CASRPRGLAGRGETQYF

V: TRBV18
D: NA
J: TRBJ2-7
size: NA
DNA: TGTGCCAGCTCACCCCCTCAGCATTCCCTACCCTACGAGCAGTACTTC
CDR3: CASSPPQHSLPYEQYF

V: TRBV15
D: TRBD1
J: TRBJ2-7
size: NA
DNA: TGTGCCACCAGCAGAGATAACAGGGGGGACTACGAGCAGTACTTC
CDR3: CATSRDNRGDYEQYF

V: TRBV5-1
D: TRBD1
J: TRBJ1-1
size: few
DNA: TGCGCCAGCAGCAAACCGGACAGGACGAACACTGAAGCTTTCTTT
CDR3: CASSKPDRTNTEAFF

V: TRBV5-1
D: TRBD2
J: TRBJ2-3
size: NA
DNA: TGCGCCAGCAGCTTGGCCGGACTAGCGGGGGGTTTCTCTAGCACAGATACGCAGTATTTT
CDR3: CASSLAGLAGGFSSTDTQYF

V: TRBV9
D: TRBD2
J: TRBJ2-5
size: NA
DNA: TGTGCCAGCAGCGAGTCGGGACTAGCGGGAGGTCAAGAGACCCAGTACTTC
CDR3: CASSESGLAGGQETQYF

V: TRBV5-1
D: NA
J: TRBJ1-1
size: NA
DNA: TGCGCCAGCAGCGCCGGACAGTTTTCTTTCTTT
CDR3: CASSAGQFSFF

V: TRBV7-9
D: TRBD1
J: TRBJ1-4
size: NA
DNA: TGTGCCAGCAGCTTAGGACAGGGTAATGAAAAACTGTTTTTT
CDR3: CASSLGQGNEKLFF

V: TRBV9
D: TRBD1
J: TRBJ1-2
size: NA
DNA: TGTGCCAGCACCGTTACAGGGGCGAGCTATGGCTACACCTTC
CDR3: CASTVTGASYGYTF

V: TRBV9
D: NA
J: TRBJ2-5
size: few
DNA: TGTGCCAGCAGCGTTTGGGGAGGCGAAGAGACCCAGTACTTC
CDR3: CASSVWGGEETQYF

V: TRBV9
D: NA
J: TRBJ2-2
size: NA
DNA: TGTGCCAGCAGCGTAGGTGGAGGGACCGGGGAGCTGTTTTTT
CDR3: CASSVGGGTGELFF

V: TRBV19
D: TRBD1
J: TRBJ1-5
size: NA
DNA: TGTGCCAGTAGATGGGACAGGGGTGAACAGCCCCAGCATTTT
CDR3: CASRWDRGEQPQHF

V: TRBV14
D: NA
J: TRBJ2-3
size: NA
DNA: TGTGCCAGCAGTTCCGGGATCCCCACAGATACGCAGTATTTT
CDR3: CASSSGIPTDTQYF

V: TRBV29-1
D: NA
J: TRBJ2-7
size: NA
DNA: TGCAGCGTTGGACTAGGGGGAGGCGAGCAGTACTTC
CDR3: CSVGLGGGEQYF

V: TRBV29-1
D: NA
J: TRBJ1-1
size: few
DNA: TGCAGCGTTGTTGGGCAGCTGAACACTGAAGCTTTCTTT
CDR3: CSVVGQLNTEAFF

V: TRBV6-5
D: TRBD1
J: TRBJ1-5
size: NA
DNA: TGTGCCAGCAGGGGACAGGGGAATCAGCCCCAGCATTTT
CDR3: CASRGQGNQPQHF

V: TRBV6-5
D: NA
J: TRBJ1-6
size: NA
DNA: TGTGCCAGCAGTTTCGTCCGAGGGCTGAATTCACCCCTCCACTTT
CDR3: CASSFVRGLNSPLHF

V: TRBV18
D: TRBD1
J: TRBJ2-5
size: NA
DNA: TGTGCCAGCTCACCATCACAGGGGGACGAGACCCAGTACTTC
CDR3: CASSPSQGDETQYF

V: TRBV5-4
D: NA
J: TRBJ1-2
size: NA
DNA: TGTGCCAGCAGCTTGGGCGGAGCTAACTATGGCTACACCTTC
CDR3: CASSLGGANYGYTF

V: TRBV7-2
D: TRBD2
J: TRBJ2-1
size: NA
DNA: TGTGCCAGCAGCTTAGCCGGGACTAGCGGGATCGGTGAGCAGTTCTTC
CDR3: CASSLAGTSGIGEQFF

V: TRBV2
D: NA
J: TRBJ1-6
size: NA
DNA: TGTGCCAGCAGTGTTAAAGGGGCGAGTTCACCCCTCCACTTT
CDR3: CASSVKGASSPLHF

V: TRBV19
D: NA
J: TRBJ2-2
size: NA
DNA: TGTGCCAGTAGTATACCCCAGGGCGTGGGCCAAACCGGGGAGCTGTTTTTT
CDR3: CASSIPQGVGQTGELFF

V: TRBV4-1
D: NA
J: TRBJ1-5
size: NA
DNA: TGCGCCAGCAGCCAAGTTGTAGGGGATCCGAGCAATCAGCCCCAGCATTTT
CDR3: CASSQVVGDPSNQPQHF

V: TRBV5-4
D: TRBD2
J: TRBJ2-7
size: NA
DNA: TGTGCCAGCAGCTCTCTAGCGGGAGGGGGCGGCGAGCAGTACTTC
CDR3: CASSSLAGGGGEQYF

V: TRBV19
D: NA
J: TRBJ2-1
size: NA
DNA: TGTGCCACGAGGGGGGATCTCTACAATGAGCAGTTCTTC
CDR3: CATRGDLYNEQFF

V: TRBV19
D: NA
J: TRBJ2-5
size: NA
DNA: TGTGCCAGTAGTTTTGGAGGGGGCGATCGAGAGACCCAGTACTTC
CDR3: CASSFGGGDRETQYF